The 27 T cell receptor beta chains below were found in one sample sequenced in a study of cytotoxic CD8 clonotypes in ibrutinib-treated CLL. The method was immunoSEQ multiplex PCR; TCRdb's version includes in-frame clones alone and lacks a portion of them. The sample has about 22,000 clones; roughly four fifths are singletons. Sample: PBMCs, taken before ibrutinib treatment. The receptors originated from a human donor with chronic lymphocytic leukemia.

The chain couples TRBV10-2 to TRBJ1-2, with 8 positions matching TRBD1. CDR1 is WSHSY, CDR2 SAAADI, per germline. The V segment lost 5 bases and the J segment 4 bases; nucleotides outside the gene matches: 6. This CDR3 has 14 residues. CDR3 loop: CASSPGQVLYGYTF. The CDR3 DNA reads as TGCGCCAGCAGTCCGGGACAGGTACTCTATGGCTACACCTTC.

The V gene is TRBV4-1, the J gene TRBJ2-5, with TRBD1 identical over 8 bases. This CDR3 region has 16 residues. V dropped 0 bases and J dropped 5; count of bases not matched to a gene: 8. The germline gives CDR1 MGHRA, CDR2 YSYEKL. CDR3 residues: CASSQDGTGGYETQYF. CDR3 bases: TGCGCCAGCAGCCAAGATGGCACAGGGGGATATGAGACCCAGTACTTC.

This chain connects TRBV11-3 to TRBJ2-1; 8 bases are a match to TRBD2. Trimming cost V 5 bases and J 8 bases; bases outside gene matches: 2. Germline loops: CDR1 SGHNT, CDR2 YENEEA. The length of the CDR3 is 12 residues. In DNA, the CDR3 is TGTGCCAGCAGCCCCGGGGGGGATGAGCAGTTCTTC. Its protein is CASSPGGDEQFF.

The chain couples TRBV30 to TRBJ1-6; 9 nucleotides agree with TRBD1. V lost 5 bases, J lost 10 bases, and 3 bases stayed unmatched. Per the germline V gene, CDR1 is GTSNPN and CDR2 is SVGIG (reference sequence). The CDR3 consists of 12 residues. CDR3 bases: TGTGCCTGGGGGACAGGGTTGTCACCCCTCCACTTT. It codes for CAWGTGLSPLHF.

This chain uses TRBV19 with TRBJ1-1; D is unclear. CDR1 is LNHDA, CDR2 SQIVND, per germline (reference sequence). This CDR3 has 13 residues. With 6 bases removed from V and 1 base from J, the gap between germline ends came to 9 bases. The chain's CDR3 is CASRPRQNTEAFF. CDR3 in DNA: TGTGCCAGTAGGCCTCGGCAGAACACTGAAGCTTTCTTT.

V and J are TRBV2 and TRBJ2-2, with a tentative D call TRBD2 (6 bases). The V end lost 6 bases, the J end lost 7 bases, and 18 bases lay between the germline ends. Germline loops: CDR1 SNHLY, CDR2 FYNNEI. The CDR3 contains 15 residues. This CDR3 reads CASRATGVDNGELFF. The CDR3 DNA sequence: TGTGCCAGCAGGGCAACGGGAGTAGATAACGGGGAGCTGTTTTTT.

V is TRBV2 and J is TRBJ2-7; 10 bases are shared with TRBD2. Per the germline V gene, CDR1 is SNHLY and CDR2 is FYNNEI. The CDR3 covers 17 residues. Unmatched junction bases numbered 16, after V lost 6 bases and J lost 5 bases. CDR3 region: CASRERARLAGNDEQYF. DNA for the CDR3: TGTGCCAGCAGAGAAAGGGCCCGACTAGCGGGCAACGACGAGCAGTACTTC.

The chain's CDR3 is CASSVGRGPGYTF. DNA for the CDR3: TGTGCCAGCAGCGTAGGACGGGGTCCTGGCTACACCTTC. The chain is built from TRBV9 and TRBJ1-2; no definite D call. V shed 0 bases and J shed 7 bases, with 10 bases lying between them. The CDR3 is made up of 13 amino acids. Germline assignment: CDR1 SGDLS and CDR2 YYNGEE.

This clone has more than one count but fewer than ten. The genes are TRBV7-8 and TRBJ2-2, with TRBD1 matching over 7 bases. Germline lookup yields CDR1 SGHVS and CDR2 FQNEAQ. V dropped 11 bases and J dropped 1; count of bases not matched to a gene: 4. The CDR3 totals 13 residues. The CDR3 DNA follows: TGTGCCCAGGGGGATAGGAACACCGGGGAGCTGTTTTTT. It translates to CAQGDRNTGELFF.

This clone was seen only a few times. J is TRBJ1-4 and V is TRBV9, with a weak D call TRBD1 (5 bases). The CDR3 covers 15 residues. Germline V CDR1 and CDR2: SGDLS, YYNGEE. Trimming removed 4 bases at V and 7 bases at J, with 17 bases between. Here the CDR3 DNA reads TGTGCCAGCAGCACCGTCTCCCAGGGCGGTGAAAAACTGTTTTTT. Encoded protein: CASSTVSQGGEKLFF.

This rearrangement joins TRBV18 to TRBJ2-7, with D possibly matching TRBD1 (6 bases). Germline V gene data show CDR1 as KGHSH and CDR2 as LQKENI. CDR3 length equals 14 residues. The V end lost 4 bases, the J end lost 5 bases, and 15 bases lay between the germline ends. The CDR3 protein is CASSLWAGVHEQYF. The CDR3 DNA reads TGTGCCAGCTCACTCTGGGCAGGGGTCCACGAGCAGTACTTC. Full variable domain (missing parts from reference TRBV18 and TRBJ2-7): NAGVMQNPRHLVRRRGQEARLRCSPMKGHSHVYWYRQLPEEGLKFMVYLQKENIIDESGMPKERFSAEFPKEGPSILRIQQVVRGDSAAYFCASSLWAGVHEQYFGPGTRLTVT.

This chain joins TRBV7-2 and TRBJ2-7; D is perhaps TRBD2 (7 bases). V shed 5 bases and J shed 7 bases, with 18 bases lying between them. The germline V gene has CDR1 SGHTA and CDR2 FQGNSA. This CDR3 has 14 residues. The DNA of the CDR3 is TGTGCCAGCAGCAACCCTAGGCGGGGGCCTGAGCAGTACTTC. Its protein is CASSNPRRGPEQYF.

This clone was counted only a few times. This rearrangement joins TRBV5-1 to TRBJ1-2, with 9 bases lining up with TRBD1. The germline V gene encodes CDR1 SGHRS and CDR2 YFSETQ. V trimming: 3 bases; J trimming: 8 bases; junction bases outside the gene matches: 14. This CDR3 has 16 amino acids. Here the CDR3 reads CASSWGTGTGLLGYTF. DNA for the CDR3: TGCGCCAGCAGCTGGGGTACCGGGACAGGGTTACTCGGCTACACCTTC.

The chain combines TRBV9 with TRBJ2-1, with no clear D. Trimming took off 2 bases at V and 1 base at J, with 19 bases between the two ends. The germline gives CDR1 SGDLS, CDR2 YYNGEE. The CDR3 runs to 18 residues. The CDR3 nucleotides are TGTGCCAGCAGCGTTAGAGGCAGACCTATAACGTCCTACAATGAGCAGTTCTTC. Amino acids: CASSVRGRPITSYNEQFF.

The rearrangement uses TRBV5-1 and TRBJ2-1, with D unclear. Germline loops: CDR1 SGHRS, CDR2 YFSETQ. Trimming removed 4 bases from V and 1 base from J, with 15 bases in between. This CDR3 spans 16 amino acids. The CDR3 sequence is CASSQLRGISYNEQFF. In DNA, the CDR3 is TGCGCCAGCAGCCAACTCCGAGGAATATCCTACAATGAGCAGTTCTTC.

The chain carries TRBV30 and TRBJ2-3; 11 bases match TRBD2. The CDR3 is 15 residues long. V shed 5 bases and J 3 bases; nucleotides not matched to a gene: 7. From germline, CDR1 is GTSNPN and CDR2 SVGIG (reference sequence). The CDR3 is CAWASGTSGTDTQYF. The DNA for the CDR3 is TGTGCCTGGGCCTCCGGGACTAGCGGTACAGATACGCAGTATTTT.

The chain couples TRBV5-1 to TRBJ1-6; TRBD1 matches 7 bases. Per the germline V gene, CDR1 is SGHRS and CDR2 is YFSETQ. The CDR3 totals 17 residues. V was pared by 0 bases and J by 0 bases, with 3 bases of the junction left unmatched. CDR3 protein: CASSLAGGSSYNSPLHF. The CDR3 nucleotides are TGCGCCAGCAGCTTGGCAGGGGGGAGCTCCTATAATTCACCCCTCCACTTT.

V gene TRBV11-2 combines with J gene TRBJ1-3; no clear D gene. The CDR3 has 16 amino acids. V was shortened by 0 bases and J by 0 bases, with 9 bases between the two germline ends. CDR1 SGHAT and CDR2 FQNNGV come from the germline V gene. The CDR3 loop is CASSLEVASSGNTIYF. CDR3 nucleotide sequence: TGTGCCAGCAGCTTAGAGGTCGCGTCCTCTGGAAACACCATATATTTT.

The chain carries TRBV9 and TRBJ1-2; perhaps TRBD1 as D (6 bases). Trimming cost V 4 bases and J 3 bases, with 16 bases left between them. The CDR3 sequence is 15 residues long. Germline V gene data show CDR1 as SGDLS and CDR2 as YYNGEE. The CDR3 DNA is TGTGCCAGCAGCACGACCCAGGGGATGGACTATGGCTACACCTTC. This codes for CASSTTQGMDYGYTF.

The rearrangement uses TRBV30 and TRBJ2-7; 7 bases align to TRBD2. Germline CDR1 and CDR2: GTSNPN and SVGIG (reference sequence). The CDR3 runs 14 residues. The J segment lost 4 bases and the V segment lost 6 bases, leaving 12 bases of the junction unmatched. The CDR3 DNA reads as TGTGCCTGTTCAAGCGGGGCAGTTGATTACGAGCAGTACTTC. Its translation is CACSSGAVDYEQYF.

J is TRBJ2-7 and V is TRBV12-5; TRBD1 matches at 10 bases. The V and J ends lost 6 bases and 5 bases, in that order; junction bases with no gene match: 7. Germline CDR1 reads LGHNT; CDR2 reads FRNRAP. The CDR3 consists of 14 residues. DNA of the CDR3: TGTGCTAGTGGGCCGGGACAGGGGATCAACGAGCAGTACTTC. Translated: CASGPGQGINEQYF.

J is TRBJ1-1 and V is TRBV10-2; no definite D call. Trimming took 7 bases from V and 5 from J, leaving 11 bases between them. The CDR3 loop spans 12 amino acids. In germline, CDR1 is WSHSY, CDR2 SAAADI. The DNA of the CDR3 is TGCGCCAGCACACGGTCGGGGACTGAAGCTTTCTTT. This translates into CASTRSGTEAFF.

The CDR3 reads CASSTGENYEQYF. DNA for the CDR3: TGTGCCAGCTCGACAGGGGAGAACTACGAGCAGTACTTC. This rearrangement joins TRBV27 to TRBJ2-7, with 8 bases identical to TRBD1. This CDR3 spans 13 amino acids. Germline CDR1 MNHEY, CDR2 SMNVEV (reference sequence). V trimming: 8 bases; J trimming: 3 bases; junction bases outside the gene matches: 6.

As for this clone: The sample carries other DNA sequences with the same CDR3. V and J are TRBV9 and TRBJ2-7; tentative D call: TRBD2 (6 bases). The CDR3 has 15 amino acids. Germline V gene lookup returns CDR1 SGDLS and CDR2 YYNGEE. Trimming removed 1 base at V and 1 base at J, with 12 bases between. CDR3 residues: CASSVSLASSYEQYF. CDR3 bases: TGTGCCAGCAGCGTAAGCCTAGCGAGTTCCTACGAGCAGTACTTC.

The J gene is TRBJ2-7, the V gene TRBV5-1; D may be TRBD2 (5 bases). Germline V CDR1 and CDR2: SGHRS, YFSETQ. With 0 bases removed from V and 2 bases from J, the gap between germline ends came to 12 bases. The CDR3 contains 15 residues. The CDR3: CASSLASAGTYEQYF. The CDR3 nucleotides read TGCGCCAGCAGCTTGGCTTCCGCGGGCACCTACGAGCAGTACTTC.

This chain uses TRBV2 with TRBJ2-3; D might be TRBD1 or TRBD2, each matching 5 bases. Trimming took 4 bases from V and 6 from J, leaving 17 bases between them. The V gene's germline CDR1 is SNHLY and CDR2 FYNNEI. CDR3 length: 15 amino acids. The CDR3 sequence is CASSVLYGASDTQYF. The CDR3 nucleotides read TGTGCCAGCAGTGTCTTATACGGGGCTTCGGATACGCAGTATTTT.

The chain recombines TRBV29-1 with TRBJ2-5; 10 nucleotides agree with TRBD1. Trimming at V came to 0 bases and at J to 3 bases, leaving 10 bases not matched to a gene. Per the germline V gene, CDR1 is SQVTM and CDR2 is ANQGSEA. CDR3 size: 17 residues. The CDR3 DNA reads TGCAGCGTTGAAGATCGGGGGACAGGGGTTGGGGAAGAGACCCAGTACTTC. Its translation is CSVEDRGTGVGEETQYF.